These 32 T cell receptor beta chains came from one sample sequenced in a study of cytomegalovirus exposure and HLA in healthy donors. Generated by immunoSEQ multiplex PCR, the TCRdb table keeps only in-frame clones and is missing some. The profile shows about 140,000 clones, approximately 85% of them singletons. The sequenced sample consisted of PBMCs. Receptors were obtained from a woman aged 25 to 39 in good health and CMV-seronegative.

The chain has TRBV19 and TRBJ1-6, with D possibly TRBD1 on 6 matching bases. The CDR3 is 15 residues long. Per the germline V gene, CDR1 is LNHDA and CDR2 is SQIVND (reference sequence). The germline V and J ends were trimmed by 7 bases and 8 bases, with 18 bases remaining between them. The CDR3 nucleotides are TGTGCCAGTACCGTTGAGGACAGATCGGATTCACCCCTCCACTTT. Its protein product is CASTVEDRSDSPLHF.

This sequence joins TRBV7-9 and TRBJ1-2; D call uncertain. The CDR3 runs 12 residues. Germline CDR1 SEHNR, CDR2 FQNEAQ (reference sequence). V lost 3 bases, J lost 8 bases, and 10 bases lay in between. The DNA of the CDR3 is TGTGCCAGCAGCTTTGGAGCGGGGGGCTACACCTTC. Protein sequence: CASSFGAGGYTF. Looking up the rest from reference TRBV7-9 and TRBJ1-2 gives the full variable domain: DTGVSQNPRHKITKRGQNVTFRCDPISEHNRLYWYRQTLGQGPEFLTYFQNEAQLEKSRLLSDRFSAERPKGSFSTLEIQRTEQGDSAMYLCASSFGAGGYTFGSGTRLTVV.

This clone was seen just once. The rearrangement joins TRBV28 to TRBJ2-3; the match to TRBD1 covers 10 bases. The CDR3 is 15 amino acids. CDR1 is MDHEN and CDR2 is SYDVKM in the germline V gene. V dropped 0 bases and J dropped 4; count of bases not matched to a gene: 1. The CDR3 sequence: CASSLWGQGSDTQYF. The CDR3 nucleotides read TGTGCCAGCAGTTTATGGGGACAGGGGTCAGATACGCAGTATTTT.

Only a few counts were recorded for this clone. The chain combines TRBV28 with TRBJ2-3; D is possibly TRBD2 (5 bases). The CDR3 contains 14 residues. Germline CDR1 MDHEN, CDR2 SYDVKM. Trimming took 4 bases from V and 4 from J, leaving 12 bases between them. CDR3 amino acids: CASSSSSSSDTQYF. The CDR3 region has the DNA TGTGCCAGCAGTTCTTCTAGCAGCTCAGATACGCAGTATTTT.

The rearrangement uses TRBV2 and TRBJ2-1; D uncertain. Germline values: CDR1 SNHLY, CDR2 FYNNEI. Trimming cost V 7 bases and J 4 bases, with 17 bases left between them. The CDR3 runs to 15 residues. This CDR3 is CASKSENLIYNEQFF. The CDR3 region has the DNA TGTGCCAGCAAGTCGGAGAACCTAATTTACAATGAGCAGTTCTTC. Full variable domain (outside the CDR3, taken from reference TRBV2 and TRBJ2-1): EPEVTQTPSHQVTQMGQEVILRCVPISNHLYFYWYRQILGQKVEFLVSFYNNEISEKSEIFDDQFSVERPDGSNFTLKIRSTKLEDSAMYFCASKSENLIYNEQFFGPGTRLTVL.

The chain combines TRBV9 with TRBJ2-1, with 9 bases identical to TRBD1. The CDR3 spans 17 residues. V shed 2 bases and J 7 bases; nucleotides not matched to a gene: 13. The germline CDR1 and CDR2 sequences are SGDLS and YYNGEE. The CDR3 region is CASSVRSGTGLGNEQFF. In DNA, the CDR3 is TGTGCCAGCAGCGTCCGCTCGGGGACAGGGTTAGGGAATGAGCAGTTCTTC.

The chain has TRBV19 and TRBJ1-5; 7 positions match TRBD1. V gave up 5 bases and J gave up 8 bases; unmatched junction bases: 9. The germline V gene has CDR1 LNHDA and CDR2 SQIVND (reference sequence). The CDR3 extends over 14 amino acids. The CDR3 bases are TGTGCCAGTAGTCTTACAGGGGCGCGGGAGCCCCAGCATTTT. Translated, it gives CASSLTGAREPQHF.

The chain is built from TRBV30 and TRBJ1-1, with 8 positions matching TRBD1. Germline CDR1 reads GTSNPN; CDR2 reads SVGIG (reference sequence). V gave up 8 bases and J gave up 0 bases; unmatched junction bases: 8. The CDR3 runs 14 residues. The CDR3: CARTGKGMNTEAFF. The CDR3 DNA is TGTGCCCGGACAGGGAAGGGAATGAACACTGAAGCTTTCTTT.

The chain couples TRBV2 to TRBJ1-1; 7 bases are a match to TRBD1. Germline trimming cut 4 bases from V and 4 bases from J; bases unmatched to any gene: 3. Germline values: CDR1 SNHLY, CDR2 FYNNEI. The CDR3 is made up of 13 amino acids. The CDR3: CASSVAGGTEAFF. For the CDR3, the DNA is TGTGCCAGCAGTGTAGCAGGGGGCACTGAAGCTTTCTTT.

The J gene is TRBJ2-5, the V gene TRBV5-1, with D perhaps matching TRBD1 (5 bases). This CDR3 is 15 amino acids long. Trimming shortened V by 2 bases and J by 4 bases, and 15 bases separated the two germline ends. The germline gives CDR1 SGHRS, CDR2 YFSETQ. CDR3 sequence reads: CASSFSGASPETQYF. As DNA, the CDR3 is TGCGCCAGCAGCTTCTCTGGGGCTTCCCCAGAGACCCAGTACTTC.

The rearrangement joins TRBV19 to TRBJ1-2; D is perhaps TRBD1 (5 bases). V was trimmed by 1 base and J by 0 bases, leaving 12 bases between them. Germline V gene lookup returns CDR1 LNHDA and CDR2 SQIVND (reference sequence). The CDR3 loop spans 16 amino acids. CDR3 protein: CASSIVDSRSNYGYTF. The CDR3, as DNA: TGTGCCAGTAGTATAGTAGACAGCCGGTCTAACTATGGCTACACCTTC. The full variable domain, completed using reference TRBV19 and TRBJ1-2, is DGGITQSPKYLFRKEGQNVTLSCEQNLNHDAMYWYRQDPGQGLRLIYYSQIVNDFQKGDIAEGYSVSREKKESFPLTVTSAQKNPTAFYLCASSIVDSRSNYGYTFGSGTRLTVV.

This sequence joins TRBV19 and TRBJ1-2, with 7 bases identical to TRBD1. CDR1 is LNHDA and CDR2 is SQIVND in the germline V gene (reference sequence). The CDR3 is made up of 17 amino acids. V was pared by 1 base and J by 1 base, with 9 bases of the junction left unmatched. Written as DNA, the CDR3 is TGTGCCAGTAGTATAGGGGACAGAAAAGATTATAACTATGGCTACACCTTC. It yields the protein CASSIGDRKDYNYGYTF.

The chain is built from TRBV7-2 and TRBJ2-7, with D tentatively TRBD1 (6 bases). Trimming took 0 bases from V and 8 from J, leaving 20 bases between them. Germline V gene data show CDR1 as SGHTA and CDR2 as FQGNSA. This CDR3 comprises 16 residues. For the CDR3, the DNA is TGTGCCAGCAGCTTAGCCCTATCATCGGGACAAAGGCAGCAGTACTTC. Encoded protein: CASSLALSSGQRQQYF.

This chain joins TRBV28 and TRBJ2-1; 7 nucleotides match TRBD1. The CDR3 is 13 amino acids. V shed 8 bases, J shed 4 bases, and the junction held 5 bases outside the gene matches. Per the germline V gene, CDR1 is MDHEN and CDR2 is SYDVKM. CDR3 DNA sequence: TGTGCCAGCCAAATACAGGGGTACAATGAGCAGTTCTTC. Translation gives CASQIQGYNEQFF.

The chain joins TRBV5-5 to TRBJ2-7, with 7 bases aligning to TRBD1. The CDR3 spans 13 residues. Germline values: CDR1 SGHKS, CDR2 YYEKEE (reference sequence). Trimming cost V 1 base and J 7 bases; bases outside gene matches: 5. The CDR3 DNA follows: TGTGCCAGCAGCTTGACAGGGGACGGGGAGCAGTACTTC. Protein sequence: CASSLTGDGEQYF.

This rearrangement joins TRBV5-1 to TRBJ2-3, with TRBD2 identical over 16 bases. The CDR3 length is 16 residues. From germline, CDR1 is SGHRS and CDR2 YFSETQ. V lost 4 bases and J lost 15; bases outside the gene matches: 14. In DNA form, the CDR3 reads TGCGCCAGCAGCCCCCAGCCCGGGACTAGCGGGGGGGCCTTTTATTTT. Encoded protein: CASSPQPGTSGGAFYF. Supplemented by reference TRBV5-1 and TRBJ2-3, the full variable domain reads KAGVTQTPRYLIKTRGQQVTLSCSPISGHRSVSWYQQTPGQGLQFLFEYFSETQRNKGNFPGRFSGRQFSNSRSEMNVSTLELGDSALYLCASSPQPGTSGGAFYFGPGTRLTVL.

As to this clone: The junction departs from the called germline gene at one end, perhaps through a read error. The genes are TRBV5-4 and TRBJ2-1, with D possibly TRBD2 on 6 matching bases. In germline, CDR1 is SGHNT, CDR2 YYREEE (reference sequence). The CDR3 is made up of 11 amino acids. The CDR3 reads CATSGLNGQFF. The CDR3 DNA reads TGTGCCACCTCGGGACTTAATGGGCAGTTCTTC. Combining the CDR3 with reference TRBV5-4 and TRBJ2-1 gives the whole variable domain ETGVTQSPTHLIKTRGQQVTLRCSSQSGHNTVSWYQQALGQGPQFIFQYYREEENGRGNFPPRFSGLQFPNYSSELNVNALELDDSALYLCATSGLNGQFFGPGTRLTVL.

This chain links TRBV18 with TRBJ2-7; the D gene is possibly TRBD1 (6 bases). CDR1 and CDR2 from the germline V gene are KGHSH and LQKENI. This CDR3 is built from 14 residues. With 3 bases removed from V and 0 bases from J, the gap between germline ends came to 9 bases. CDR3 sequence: CASSPQGNSYEQYF. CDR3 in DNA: TGTGCCAGCTCACCGCAGGGGAACTCCTACGAGCAGTACTTC.

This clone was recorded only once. CDR3 in amino acids: CASSQVPPGGVRYEQYF. In nucleotides, the CDR3 is TGCGCCAGCAGCCAAGTCCCACCAGGGGGCGTGAGGTACGAGCAGTACTTC. The gene calls are TRBV4-3 and TRBJ2-7; 8 nucleotides match TRBD1. V lost 1 base to trimming and J lost 4 bases; unmatched junction nucleotides: 12. The CDR3 consists of 17 residues. Germline assignment: CDR1 LGHNA and CDR2 YSLEER.

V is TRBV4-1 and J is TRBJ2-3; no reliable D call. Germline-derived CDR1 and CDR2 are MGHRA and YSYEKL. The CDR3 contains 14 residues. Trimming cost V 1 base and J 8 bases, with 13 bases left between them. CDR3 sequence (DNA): TGCGCCAGCAGCCAAGCTGGGTATCCGGGTACGCAGTATTTT. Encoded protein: CASSQAGYPGTQYF.

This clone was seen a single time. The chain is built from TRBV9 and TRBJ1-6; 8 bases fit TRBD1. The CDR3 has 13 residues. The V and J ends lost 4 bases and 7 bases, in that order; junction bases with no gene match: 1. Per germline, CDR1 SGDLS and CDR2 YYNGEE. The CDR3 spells CASSRQGNSPLHF. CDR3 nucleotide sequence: TGTGCCAGCAGCCGACAGGGGAATTCACCCCTCCACTTT.

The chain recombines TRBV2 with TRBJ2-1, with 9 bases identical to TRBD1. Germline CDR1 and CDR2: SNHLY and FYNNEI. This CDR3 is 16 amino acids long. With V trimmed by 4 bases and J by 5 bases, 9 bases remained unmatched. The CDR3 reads CASSARGQGRHNEQFF. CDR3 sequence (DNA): TGTGCCAGCAGTGCCCGCGGACAGGGGAGGCACAATGAGCAGTTCTTC.

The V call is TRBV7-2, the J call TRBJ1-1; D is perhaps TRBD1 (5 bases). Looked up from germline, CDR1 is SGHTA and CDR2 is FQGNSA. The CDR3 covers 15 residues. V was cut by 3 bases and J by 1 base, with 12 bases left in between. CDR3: CASSFGQGRNTEAFF. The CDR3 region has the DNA TGTGCCAGCAGCTTCGGCCAGGGAAGGAACACTGAAGCTTTCTTT.

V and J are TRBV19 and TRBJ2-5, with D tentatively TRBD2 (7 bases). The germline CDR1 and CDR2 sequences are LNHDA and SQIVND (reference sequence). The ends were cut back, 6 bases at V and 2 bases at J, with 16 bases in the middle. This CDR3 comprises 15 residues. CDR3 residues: CASRAGAGQQETQYF. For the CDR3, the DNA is TGTGCCAGTAGGGCGGGGGCAGGGCAGCAAGAGACCCAGTACTTC.

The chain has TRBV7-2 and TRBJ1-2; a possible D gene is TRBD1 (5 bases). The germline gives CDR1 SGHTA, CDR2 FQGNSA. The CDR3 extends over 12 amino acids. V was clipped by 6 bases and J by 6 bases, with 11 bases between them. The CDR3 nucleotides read TGTGCCAGCAGTTACGACAGACATGGCTACACCTTC. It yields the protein CASSYDRHGYTF.

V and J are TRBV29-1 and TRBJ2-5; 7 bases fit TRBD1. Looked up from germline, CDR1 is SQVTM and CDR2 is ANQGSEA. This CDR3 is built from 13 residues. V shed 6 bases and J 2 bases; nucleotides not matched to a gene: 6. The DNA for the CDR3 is TGCAGCGTAAAGCGACAGGGACAAGAGACCCAGTACTTC. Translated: CSVKRQGQETQYF. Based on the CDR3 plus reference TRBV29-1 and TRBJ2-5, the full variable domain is SAVISQKPSRDICQRGTSLTIQCQVDSQVTMMFWYRQQPGQSLTLIATANQGSEATYESGFVIDKFPISRPNLTFSTLTVSNMSPEDSSIYLCSVKRQGQETQYFGPGTRLLVL.

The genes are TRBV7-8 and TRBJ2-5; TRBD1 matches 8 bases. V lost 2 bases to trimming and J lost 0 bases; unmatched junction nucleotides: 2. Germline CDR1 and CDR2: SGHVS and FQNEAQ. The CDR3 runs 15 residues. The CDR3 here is CASSLQGANQETQYF. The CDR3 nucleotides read TGTGCCAGCAGCTTACAGGGGGCCAACCAAGAGACCCAGTACTTC.

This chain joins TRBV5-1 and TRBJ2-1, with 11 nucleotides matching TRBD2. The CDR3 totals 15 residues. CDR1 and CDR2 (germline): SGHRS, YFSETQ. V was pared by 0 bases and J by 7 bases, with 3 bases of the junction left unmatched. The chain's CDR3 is CASSLVSGGANEQFF. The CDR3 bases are TGCGCCAGCAGCTTGGTTAGCGGGGGGGCTAATGAGCAGTTCTTC.

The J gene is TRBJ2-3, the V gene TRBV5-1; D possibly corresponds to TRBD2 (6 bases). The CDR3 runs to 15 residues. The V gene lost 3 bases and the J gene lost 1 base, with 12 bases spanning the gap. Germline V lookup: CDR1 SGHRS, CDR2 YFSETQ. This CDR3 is CASSSRDSGTDTQYF. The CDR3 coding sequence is TGCGCCAGCAGCTCCCGGGACTCTGGCACAGATACGCAGTATTTT.

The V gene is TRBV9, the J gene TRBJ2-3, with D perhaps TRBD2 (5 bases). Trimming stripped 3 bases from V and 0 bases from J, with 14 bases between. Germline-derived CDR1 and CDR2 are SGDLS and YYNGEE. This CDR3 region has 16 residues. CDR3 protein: CASSALRLTSTDTQYF. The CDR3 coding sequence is TGTGCCAGCAGCGCCCTACGACTAACTAGCACAGATACGCAGTATTTT.

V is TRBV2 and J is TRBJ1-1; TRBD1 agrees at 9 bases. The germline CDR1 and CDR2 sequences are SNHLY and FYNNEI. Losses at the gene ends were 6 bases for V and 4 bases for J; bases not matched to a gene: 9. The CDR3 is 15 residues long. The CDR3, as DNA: TGTGCCAGCAGCCTCTGGGGACAGGGTGCCACTGAAGCTTTCTTT. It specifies CASSLWGQGATEAFF.

The CDR3 reads CASSPSTGNNSPLHF. For the CDR3, the DNA is TGTGCCAGCAGTCCGTCGACAGGAAATAATTCACCCCTCCACTTT. The V call is TRBV28, the J call TRBJ1-6; tentative D call: TRBD1 (6 bases). V was pared by 5 bases and J by 5 bases, with 13 bases between. CDR1 is MDHEN, CDR2 SYDVKM, per germline. This CDR3 is 15 amino acids long.